This T cell receptor beta chain was sequenced for a study of OX40 agonist ivuxolimab in advanced cancers. Study-level information: Every patient in dose escalation had hepatocellular carcinoma, melanoma, renal cell or head and neck cancer.

The assay was immunoSEQ multiplex PCR, and TCRdb's table has in-frame clones only and misses some. The data show roughly 42,000 clones, 86% seen once. General study points: At 0.1-3.0 mg/kg, partial responders had clonal expansion among the lowest observed. CD8+ T cells were the subset that, on average, had more expanded clones than CD4+.

Peripheral blood came from all dose cohorts at three timepoints. V lost 2 bases and J lost 2, with 15 bases in between. This CDR3 has 16 residues. From germline, CDR1 is KGHSH and CDR2 LQKENI. Comments on this clone: Its target is unknown.

The specimen was CD4+ or CD8+ T cells sorted from blood, collected in a trial of the OX40 agonist ivuxolimab. The rearrangement uses TRBV18 and TRBJ2-5; D unclear. The clonotype was recovered from an adult with an advanced solid tumor such as melanoma, head and neck, liver or kidney cancer. CDR3 sequence (DNA): TGTGCCAGCTCACCAGGGTCTGGGAACCCTCAAGAGACCCAGTACTTC. Protein sequence: CASSPGSGNPQETQYF.